The 21 T cell receptor beta chains given below trace back to one sample, sequenced in a study of T cells in tuberculosis. Time point denoted: new active TB diagnosis, blood taken before or within 7 days of starting treatment. Assay used: immunoSEQ multiplex PCR; TCRdb lists only in-frame clones, some missing. The sample has tens of thousands of clones; under 95% are singletons. The sequenced sample was PBMCs, obtained at tuberculosis diagnosis. The source is an adult with tuberculosis.

V and J are TRBV2 and TRBJ2-2; 9 bases match TRBD2. V was pared by 6 bases and J by 7 bases, with 9 bases of the junction left unmatched. CDR1 and CDR2 from the germline V gene are SNHLY and FYNNEI. CDR3 length: 15 residues. DNA of the CDR3: TGTGCCAGCAGGTCCAGCGGGGGGCCAGGCGGGGAGCTGTTTTTT. Encoded protein: CASRSSGGPGGELFF.

The chain combines TRBV18 with TRBJ2-2; 9 bases are shared with TRBD1. The length of the CDR3 is 14 residues. The V and J ends lost 3 bases and 6 bases, in that order; junction bases with no gene match: 2. Germline values: CDR1 KGHSH, CDR2 LQKENI. As DNA, the CDR3 is TGTGCCAGCTCACCTCGACAGGGGGCCGGGGAGCTGTTTTTT. Translated, it gives CASSPRQGAGELFF.

The chain couples TRBV2 to TRBJ2-3; 13 bases are a match to TRBD2. With 10 bases clipped from V and 2 bases from J, the junction kept 3 bases outside the gene matches. Germline CDR1 and CDR2: SNHLY and FYNNEI. This CDR3 spans 14 amino acids. CDR3 protein: CATGTSGVTDTQYF. DNA of the CDR3: TGTGCCACAGGGACTAGCGGGGTCACAGATACGCAGTATTTT. Together with reference TRBV2 and TRBJ2-3, the CDR3 gives the full variable domain: EPEVTQTPSHQVTQMGQEVILRCVPISNHLYFYWYRQILGQKVEFLVSFYNNEISEKSEIFDDQFSVERPDGSNFTLKIRSTKLEDSAMYFCATGTSGVTDTQYFGPGTRLTVL.

The V gene is TRBV14, the J gene TRBJ2-7, with 7 bases lining up with TRBD1. CDR3 length: 15 amino acids. Losses at the gene ends were 1 base for V and 3 bases for J; bases not matched to a gene: 6. Germline V CDR1 and CDR2: SGHDN, FVKESK. The CDR3 here is CASSQGTGQIYEQYF. The CDR3 nucleotides are TGTGCCAGCAGCCAAGGGACAGGACAGATCTACGAGCAGTACTTC.

The chain uses TRBV9 and TRBJ1-2, with a weak D call TRBD1 (5 bases). V was trimmed by 0 bases and J by 7 bases, leaving 10 bases between them. This CDR3 is 13 amino acids long. Looked up from germline, CDR1 is SGDLS and CDR2 is YYNGEE. In DNA, the CDR3 is TGTGCCAGCAGCGTAGTGGGAGGGGCTGGCTACACCTTC. Its translation is CASSVVGGAGYTF.

This sequence joins TRBV4-2 and TRBJ2-7; 7 nucleotides match TRBD1. Germline V gives CDR1 LGHNA, CDR2 YNFKEQ. The CDR3 contains 14 residues. The trim removed 5 bases at V and 4 bases at J, leaving 8 bases unmatched. This CDR3 is CASSSSGTEYEQYF. The CDR3 DNA sequence: TGTGCCAGCAGCTCTTCCGGGACAGAATACGAGCAGTACTTC.

This clone has only one observation. The chain combines TRBV2 with TRBJ2-1; the D gene is possibly TRBD2 (6 bases). Per germline, CDR1 SNHLY and CDR2 FYNNEI. With 2 bases removed from V and 4 bases from J, the gap between germline ends came to 15 bases. The CDR3 loop spans 16 amino acids. The CDR3 spells CASSEIPGLSYNEQFF. In nucleotides, the CDR3 is TGTGCCAGCAGTGAAATCCCGGGACTCTCGTACAATGAGCAGTTCTTC.

V usage is TRBV6-6 and J usage is TRBJ2-7, with a possible D match to TRBD1 (6 bases). Trimming cost V 6 bases and J 4 bases, with 19 bases left between them. This CDR3 has 15 residues. Germline V gene sequence: CDR1 MNHNY, CDR2 SVGAGI (reference sequence). The CDR3 loop is CASSQGTGGKYEQYF. CDR3 DNA: TGTGCCAGCAGCCAGGGGACCGGTGGTAAGTACGAGCAGTACTTC.

The chain recombines TRBV19 with TRBJ2-2; no firm D call. V was trimmed by 4 bases and J by 5 bases, leaving 11 bases between them. This CDR3 spans 14 amino acids. Germline assignment: CDR1 LNHDA and CDR2 SQIVND (reference sequence). CDR3 sequence: CASSTWAGTGELFF. The DNA of the CDR3 is TGTGCCAGTAGTACGTGGGCTGGGACCGGGGAGCTGTTTTTT.

This clone was recorded a few times. This chain connects TRBV2 to TRBJ2-7, with 7 bases aligning to TRBD1. The CDR3 consists of 14 residues. In germline, CDR1 is SNHLY, CDR2 FYNNEI. V lost 6 bases, J lost 5 bases, and 10 bases stayed unmatched. The CDR3 region has the DNA TGTGCCAGCAGGGTGGGACAGCCTGGGGACGAGCAGTACTTC. This gives the protein CASRVGQPGDEQYF. Supplemented by reference TRBV2 and TRBJ2-7, the full variable domain reads EPEVTQTPSHQVTQMGQEVILRCVPISNHLYFYWYRQILGQKVEFLVSFYNNEISEKSEIFDDQFSVERPDGSNFTLKIRSTKLEDSAMYFCASRVGQPGDEQYFGPGTRLTVT.

This sequence joins TRBV10-1 and TRBJ1-1; D possibly corresponds to TRBD1 (5 bases). Trimming cost V 3 bases and J 2 bases, with 10 bases left between them. CDR3 length equals 14 residues. Germline V lookup: CDR1 WNHNN, CDR2 SYGVQD (reference sequence). CDR3 in DNA: TGCGCCAGCAGTGATACGGGACTTAACACTGAAGCTTTCTTT. Amino acid sequence: CASSDTGLNTEAFF.

This chain joins TRBV2 and TRBJ1-5, with 8 nucleotides matching TRBD1. Germline CDR1 and CDR2: SNHLY and FYNNEI. V trimming: 8 bases; J trimming: 1 base; junction bases outside the gene matches: 7. This CDR3 contains 15 residues. CDR3 sequence: CASLLGQGSNQPQHF. CDR3 DNA sequence: TGTGCCAGCCTCCTAGGACAGGGAAGCAATCAGCCCCAGCATTTT.

The chain joins TRBV18 to TRBJ1-3; tentative D call: TRBD1 (5 bases). Trimming cost V 9 bases and J 0 bases, with 18 bases left between them. Germline values: CDR1 KGHSH, CDR2 LQKENI. CDR3 size: 16 residues. DNA for the CDR3: TGTGCCAGTGCTTCCGGGACTTTCAGCTCTGGAAACACCATATATTTT. Its translation: CASASGTFSSGNTIYF.

The J gene is TRBJ2-3, the V gene TRBV7-8, with D possibly matching TRBD2 (5 bases). This CDR3 region has 14 residues. V was pared by 2 bases and J by 1 base, with 7 bases between. The germline CDR1 and CDR2 sequences are SGHVS and FQNEAQ. For the CDR3, the DNA is TGTGCCAGCAGCTTAAACGGGGGCACAGATACGCAGTATTTT. Residues: CASSLNGGTDTQYF.

The chain carries TRBV7-3 and TRBJ2-1, with D maybe TRBD2 (6 bases). From germline, CDR1 is SGHTA and CDR2 FQGTGA. CDR3 length: 19 residues. The germline V and J ends were trimmed by 5 bases and 0 bases, with 23 bases remaining between them. CDR3 protein: CASSPGGAGSVGSYNEQFF. The CDR3 nucleotides are TGTGCCAGCAGCCCAGGCGGGGCGGGCTCCGTGGGCTCCTACAATGAGCAGTTCTTC.

CDR3 nucleotide sequence: TGCGCCAGCAGCGTTACAGGGGAGGTCACAGATACGCAGTATTTT. Residues: CASSVTGEVTDTQYF. The chain links TRBV5-1 to TRBJ2-3; D is possibly TRBD1 (7 bases). Germline V gene sequence: CDR1 SGHRS, CDR2 YFSETQ. V shed 4 bases and J shed 2 bases, with 14 bases lying between them. CDR3 length equals 15 residues.

The CDR3 nucleotides are TGTGCCACCCAAGGACAGCTTAATCAGCCCCAGCATTTT. Translated: CATQGQLNQPQHF. This chain links TRBV19 with TRBJ1-5; perhaps TRBD1 as D (6 bases). Germline V gene data show CDR1 as LNHDA and CDR2 as SQIVND (reference sequence). The V end was cut by 10 bases, the J end by 4 bases, with 14 bases between. This CDR3 region has 13 residues.

The chain uses TRBV4-1 and TRBJ1-1; 8 nucleotides match TRBD1. V lost 4 bases, J lost 2 bases, and 6 bases stayed unmatched. This CDR3 has 15 residues. The germline V gene has CDR1 MGHRA and CDR2 YSYEKL. The CDR3 nucleotides are TGCGCCAGCAGCCTAAGACAGGGGCTAAACACTGAAGCTTTCTTT. This gives the protein CASSLRQGLNTEAFF.

The rearrangement joins TRBV7-6 to TRBJ2-7, with D possibly TRBD1 on 6 matching bases. Trimming cost V 5 bases and J 4 bases, with 9 bases left between them. The CDR3 length is 12 residues. The germline CDR1 and CDR2 sequences are SGHVS and FNYEAQ. CDR3 loop: CASSITGYEQYF. DNA for the CDR3: TGTGCCAGCAGCATCACAGGGTACGAGCAGTACTTC.

The chain recombines TRBV28 with TRBJ1-2, with a tentative D call TRBD1 (5 bases). V shed 4 bases and J shed 2 bases, with 14 bases lying between them. Germline CDR1 reads MDHEN; CDR2 reads SYDVKM. The CDR3 contains 15 residues. Written as DNA, the CDR3 is TGTGCCAGCAGTTCTGGGACTAGCTCGAACTATGGCTACACCTTC. This sequence encodes CASSSGTSSNYGYTF.

The genes are TRBV7-2 and TRBJ1-6; TRBD1 might be the D (5 bases). The germline V and J ends were trimmed by 5 bases and 6 bases, with 11 bases remaining between them. The length of the CDR3 is 14 residues. Germline V lookup: CDR1 SGHTA, CDR2 FQGNSA. The CDR3 DNA reads TGTGCCAGCAGCGTGCAGGGTGGTAATTCACCCCTCCACTTT. It codes for CASSVQGGNSPLHF.